The 32 T cell receptor beta chains below were found in one sample sequenced in a study of PD-L1 blockade in urothelial cancer. Sequencing used immunoSEQ multiplex PCR; TCRdb keeps in-frame clones, though not all of them. The sample lists about 35,000 clones, about a third occurring once. This specimen was tumor tissue, taken before atezolizumab (anti-PD-L1) treatment. Receptor source: a man between 60 and 70 years old with urothelial cancer.

This clone was observed a few times. This chain links TRBV9 with TRBJ1-5, with TRBD1 identical over 7 bases. The germline V gene has CDR1 SGDLS and CDR2 YYNGEE. The V gene end was trimmed by 6 bases and the J gene end by 4 bases; junction bases not matched to a gene: 10. This CDR3 is built from 15 residues. The CDR3 loop reads CASTEGDSRNQPQHF. For the CDR3, the DNA is TGTGCCAGCACTGAAGGGGACAGTAGAAATCAGCCCCAGCATTTT. Combining the CDR3 with reference TRBV9 and TRBJ1-5 gives the whole variable domain DSGVTQTPKHLITATGQRVTLRCSPRSGDLSVYWYQQSLDQGLQFLIQYYNGEERAKGNILERFSAQQFPDLHSELNLSSLELGDSALYFCASTEGDSRNQPQHFGDGTRLSIL.

The chain combines TRBV29-1 with TRBJ2-7; 10 nucleotides align to TRBD1. Germline V gene sequence: CDR1 SQVTM, CDR2 ANQGSEA. The CDR3 length is 14 residues. V was pared by 0 bases and J by 3 bases, with 2 bases of the junction left unmatched. As DNA, the CDR3 is TGCAGCGTTGAAGATGGGACAGGGGTCTACGAGCAGTACTTC. Encoded protein: CSVEDGTGVYEQYF.

CDR3 region: CASSRGQRYYGYTF. In nucleotides, the CDR3 is TGTGCCAGCAGTCGCGGACAGCGATACTATGGCTACACCTTC. The chain carries TRBV28 and TRBJ1-2, with D possibly matching TRBD1 (6 bases). Deletions cut 5 bases from V and 3 bases from J, with 13 bases between. From germline, CDR1 is MDHEN and CDR2 SYDVKM. CDR3 length equals 14 residues.

This clone was found many times. The rearrangement joins TRBV4-1 to TRBJ2-5, with a tentative D call TRBD2 (5 bases). This CDR3 is built from 15 residues. Germline assignment: CDR1 MGHRA and CDR2 YSYEKL. V lost 0 bases, J lost 3 bases, and 11 bases lay in between. The CDR3 loop reads CASSQERYGEETQYF. CDR3 sequence (DNA): TGCGCCAGCAGCCAAGAAAGATACGGGGAAGAGACCCAGTACTTC.

This clone was recorded a few times. The chain employs TRBV6-7 and TRBJ2-1; D is possibly TRBD1 (5 bases). TRBV6-7 is marked as an open reading frame, function uncertain. V was pared by 8 bases and J by 8 bases, with 16 bases between. This CDR3 has 13 amino acids. In nucleotides, the CDR3 is TGTGCCAGCGGCGACCGGACACCGGATGAGCAGTTCTTC. Protein product: CASGDRTPDEQFF.

This clone was picked up many times. The chain carries TRBV6-8 and TRBJ2-1, with TRBD2 identical over 10 bases. J gave up 2 bases and V 2 bases, and 6 bases lay outside the gene matches. Germline CDR1 and CDR2: MNHGY and SAAAGT. The CDR3 length is 17 residues. The CDR3 nucleotides read TGTGCCAGCAGTTACGGGGGGAGCGGGAGGGCCTACAATGAGCAGTTCTTC. This encodes CASSYGGSGRAYNEQFF.

The chain is built from TRBV6-8 and TRBJ1-3; D may be TRBD1 (5 bases). The germline gives CDR1 MNHGY, CDR2 SAAAGT. With 0 bases removed from V and 0 bases from J, the gap between germline ends came to 9 bases. CDR3 length equals 16 residues. Here the CDR3 reads CASSYSYGGSGNTIYF. DNA of the CDR3: TGTGCCAGCAGTTACTCTTACGGGGGCTCTGGAAACACCATATATTTT.

Comment on this clone: One junction end disagrees with the germline gene, perhaps due to a read error. V gene TRBV19 combines with J gene TRBJ1-1, with 9 bases identical to TRBD1. This CDR3 comprises 15 residues. Germline CDR1 and CDR2: LNHDA and SQIVND (reference sequence). DNA for the CDR3: TGTGCCAGTACCACCCCCGGGACAGGGAACCCTGAAGCTTTCTTT. Translating it yields CASTTPGTGNPEAFF.

The V and J genes are TRBV6-8 and TRBJ2-5; 8 nucleotides match TRBD1. Trimming took 5 bases from V and 5 from J; bases not matched to a gene: 10. CDR1 is MNHGY and CDR2 is SAAAGT in the germline V gene. This CDR3 is built from 15 residues. Here the CDR3 reads CASSLQGARRETQYF. CDR3 DNA sequence: TGTGCCAGCAGTCTTCAGGGGGCGCGCCGGGAGACCCAGTACTTC.

V and J are TRBV12-5 and TRBJ1-5, with no clear D. V lost 1 base and J lost 7, with 14 bases in between. CDR1 and CDR2 (germline): LGHNT, FRNRAP. This CDR3 is 15 amino acids long. In nucleotides, the CDR3 is TGTGCTAGTGGTTTGGCCCTCTTTCCGGACCAGCCCCAGCATTTT. This sequence encodes CASGLALFPDQPQHF.

Ten or more counts support this clone. Written as DNA, the CDR3 is TGTGCCAGCAGCCCCCGTCCCGACACGGTTACTAATGAAAAACTGTTTTTT. Its protein is CASSPRPDTVTNEKLFF. The V gene is TRBV11-3, the J gene TRBJ1-4; D gene ambiguous. Germline lookup yields CDR1 SGHNT and CDR2 YENEEA. Trimming removed 5 bases from V and 2 bases from J, with 18 bases in between. The CDR3 extends over 17 amino acids.

The chain is built from TRBV30 and TRBJ2-5; 10 bases agree with TRBD1. This CDR3 is 13 amino acids long. Germline values: CDR1 GTSNPN, CDR2 SVGIG (reference sequence). The ends lost 3 bases at V and 4 bases at J; junction bases unmatched: 2. Written as DNA, the CDR3 is TGTGCCTGGAGGACAGGGGGCGTAGAGACCCAGTACTTC. It yields the protein CAWRTGGVETQYF. The full variable domain, with the rest looked up from reference TRBV30 and TRBJ2-5, is SQTIHQWPATLVQPVGSPLSLECTVEGTSNPNLYWYRQAAGRGLQLLFYSVGIGQISSEVPQNLSASRPQDRQFILSSKKLLLSDSGFYLCAWRTGGVETQYFGPGTRLLVL.

The genes are TRBV9 and TRBJ2-1; D unclear. This CDR3 contains 12 residues. The germline V gene encodes CDR1 SGDLS and CDR2 YYNGEE. The germline V and J ends were trimmed by 5 bases and 8 bases, with 11 bases remaining between them. The CDR3 reads CASSESGYEQFF. The CDR3 nucleotides are TGTGCCAGCAGTGAAAGTGGATATGAGCAGTTCTTC. The whole variable domain, filled in from reference TRBV9 and TRBJ2-1, reads DSGVTQTPKHLITATGQRVTLRCSPRSGDLSVYWYQQSLDQGLQFLIQYYNGEERAKGNILERFSAQQFPDLHSELNLSSLELGDSALYFCASSESGYEQFFGPGTRLTVL.

This clone was detected only a few times. This chain uses TRBV6-7 with TRBJ1-5; D not certain. TRBV6-7 is an ORF, with its function uncertain. V was cut by 8 bases and J by 4 bases, with 9 bases left in between. The CDR3 consists of 12 residues. CDR3 region: CASRGPNQPQHF. The CDR3 bases are TGTGCCAGCCGTGGGCCTAATCAGCCCCAGCATTTT.

The rearrangement joins TRBV5-1 to TRBJ1-4, with D maybe TRBD1 (6 bases). This CDR3 is 17 amino acids long. Trimming shortened V by 0 bases and J by 6 bases, and 18 bases separated the two germline ends. Germline assignment: CDR1 SGHRS and CDR2 YFSETQ. The CDR3 DNA reads as TGCGCCAGCAGCTTGGGAGGGGGACGGGTTCGGGATGAAAAACTGTTTTTT. Encoded protein: CASSLGGGRVRDEKLFF.

V and J are TRBV19 and TRBJ2-2; 11 bases are a match to TRBD1. J was trimmed by 6 bases and V by 8 bases; bases with no gene match: 11. Germline V CDR1 and CDR2: LNHDA, SQIVND (reference sequence). The CDR3 runs 16 residues. CDR3 DNA sequence: TGTGCCAGTTCGAGACTTGGGACAGGGGGGTCCGGGGAGCTGTTTTTT. Its translation: CASSRLGTGGSGELFF.

V and J are TRBV30 and TRBJ2-3; TRBD2 agrees at 12 bases. This CDR3 is 16 amino acids long. In germline, CDR1 is GTSNPN, CDR2 SVGIG (reference sequence). With 3 bases clipped from V and 4 bases from J, the junction kept 8 bases outside the gene matches. The CDR3 loop is CAWSLAGGGRADTQYF. CDR3 sequence (DNA): TGTGCCTGGAGCCTAGCGGGGGGGGGTCGTGCAGATACGCAGTATTTT. The variable domain in full, with the rest retrieved from reference TRBV30 and TRBJ2-3, is SQTIHQWPATLVQPVGSPLSLECTVEGTSNPNLYWYRQAAGRGLQLLFYSVGIGQISSEVPQNLSASRPQDRQFILSSKKLLLSDSGFYLCAWSLAGGGRADTQYFGPGTRLTVL.

This clone was found a few times. The chain links TRBV6-7 to TRBJ2-1; 7 bases fit TRBD2. TRBV6-7 is labeled an ORF, and its function is uncertain. There are 19 residues in the CDR3. V shed 0 bases and J 3 bases; nucleotides not matched to a gene: 14. The CDR3 spells CASSYSGRGGALVYNEQFF. CDR3 nucleotide sequence: TGTGCCAGCAGTTACTCCGGGCGGGGAGGGGCCTTGGTCTACAATGAGCAGTTCTTC.

This clone was counted between two and nine times. J is TRBJ1-4 and V is TRBV30, with D unresolved. This CDR3 comprises 12 residues. Germline V gene sequence: CDR1 GTSNPN, CDR2 SVGIG (reference sequence). Trimming left V 5 bases short and J 8 bases short, with 12 bases between. CDR3 region: CAWDMRGEKLFF. DNA for the CDR3: TGTGCCTGGGACATGCGAGGGGAAAAACTGTTTTTT. The whole variable domain, filled in from reference TRBV30 and TRBJ1-4, reads SQTIHQWPATLVQPVGSPLSLECTVEGTSNPNLYWYRQAAGRGLQLLFYSVGIGQISSEVPQNLSASRPQDRQFILSSKKLLLSDSGFYLCAWDMRGEKLFFGSGTQLSVL.

The chain links TRBV5-1 to TRBJ1-2; 8 bases line up with TRBD1. The CDR3 totals 15 residues. Germline CDR1 reads SGHRS; CDR2 reads YFSETQ. After removal of 7 bases from V and 5 bases from J, the junction contained 13 bases not matched to a gene. CDR3 DNA: TGCGCCAGCCAGGACAGGGCGGGTTCTCTATATGGCTACACCTTC. It is translated as CASQDRAGSLYGYTF.

This clone was found once. The chain has TRBV12-5 and TRBJ2-7; TRBD1 matches at 9 bases. CDR1 is LGHNT, CDR2 FRNRAP, per germline. The CDR3 is 16 residues long. The J segment lost 5 bases and the V segment lost 0 bases, leaving 8 bases of the junction unmatched. The CDR3: CASGLVGGDRDHEQYF. CDR3 sequence (DNA): TGTGCTAGTGGTTTGGTGGGGGGGGACAGGGACCACGAGCAGTACTTC. The full variable domain, completed using reference TRBV12-5 and TRBJ2-7, is DARVTQTPRHKVTEMGQEVTMRCQPILGHNTVFWYRQTMMQGLELLAYFRNRAPLDDSGMPKDRFSAEMPDATLATLKIQPSEPRDSAVYFCASGLVGGDRDHEQYFGPGTRLTVT.

This clone was seen repeatedly, ten times or more. The rearrangement joins TRBV29-1 to TRBJ2-2; D tentatively reads TRBD1 or TRBD2 (5 bases each). The CDR3 extends over 13 amino acids. Trimming left V 6 bases short and J 6 bases short, with 14 bases between. The V gene's germline CDR1 is SQVTM and CDR2 ANQGSEA. CDR3 DNA sequence: TGCAGCGTCCTTCAGCCGGGACCCGGGGAGCTGTTTTTT. This encodes CSVLQPGPGELFF.

This clone was seen only a few times. This rearrangement joins TRBV9 to TRBJ2-4; D is perhaps TRBD1 (5 bases). The CDR3 has 15 residues. Germline V lookup: CDR1 SGDLS, CDR2 YYNGEE. The ends were cut back, 6 bases at V and 1 base at J, with 14 bases in the middle. CDR3 residues: CASTLPPGAKNIQYF. CDR3 in DNA: TGTGCCAGCACCCTCCCGCCAGGGGCCAAAAACATTCAGTACTTC.

This clone was counted at least ten times. The V and J genes are TRBV6-8 and TRBJ1-3, with TRBD1 as a possible D gene (5 bases). Trimming removed 4 bases at V and 0 bases at J, with 7 bases between. The CDR3 is 14 residues long. The germline gives CDR1 MNHGY, CDR2 SAAAGT. For the CDR3, the DNA is TGTGCCAGCAGTTCAGGGAGCTCTGGAAACACCATATATTTT. Amino acid sequence: CASSSGSSGNTIYF.

This clone came up many times. This chain uses TRBV9 with TRBJ1-6; TRBD1 matches at 7 bases. From germline, CDR1 is SGDLS and CDR2 YYNGEE. V trimming: 3 bases; J trimming: 9 bases; junction bases outside the gene matches: 12. CDR3 length: 16 residues. CDR3 sequence (DNA): TGTGCCAGCAGCGCGGGAACAGGGGATTATGGTTCACCCCTCCACTTT. Translated: CASSAGTGDYGSPLHF.

This chain links TRBV2 with TRBJ1-6, with D perhaps TRBD1 (5 bases). Trimming shortened V by 6 bases and J by 5 bases, and 5 bases separated the two germline ends. Germline loops: CDR1 SNHLY, CDR2 FYNNEI. This CDR3 has 12 amino acids. CDR3 nucleotides: TGTGCCAGCAGGACAGATAATTCACCCCTCCACTTT. It codes for CASRTDNSPLHF. The variable domain in full, completed from reference TRBV2 and TRBJ1-6, reads EPEVTQTPSHQVTQMGQEVILRCVPISNHLYFYWYRQILGQKVEFLVSFYNNEISEKSEIFDDQFSVERPDGSNFTLKIRSTKLEDSAMYFCASRTDNSPLHFGNGTRLTVT.

V usage is TRBV18 and J usage is TRBJ1-5; D gene ambiguous. Trimming took 3 bases from V and 4 from J, leaving 13 bases between them. The germline V gene encodes CDR1 KGHSH and CDR2 LQKENI. This CDR3 has 15 residues. This CDR3 reads CASSPQSGVNQPQHF. The DNA for the CDR3 is TGTGCCAGCTCACCTCAGTCGGGAGTTAATCAGCCCCAGCATTTT.

The table lists this clone with a few counts. V gene TRBV6-8 combines with J gene TRBJ1-1; 8 bases are a match to TRBD1. Germline values: CDR1 MNHGY, CDR2 SAAAGT. With 6 bases clipped from V and 5 bases from J, the junction kept 5 bases outside the gene matches. The CDR3 loop spans 13 amino acids. CDR3 region: CASRRTGWTEAFF. CDR3 DNA sequence: TGTGCCAGCAGGAGGACAGGGTGGACTGAAGCTTTCTTT.

The table lists this clone with a few counts. The CDR3 DNA reads TGCGCCAGCAGTACAGGGGGCGGTAGTACTAATGAAAAACTGTTTTTT. Its translation is CASSTGGGSTNEKLFF. The chain employs TRBV4-1 and TRBJ1-4; TRBD1 matches at 9 bases. V gave up 6 bases and J gave up 2 bases; unmatched junction bases: 7. Germline CDR1 is MGHRA and CDR2 is YSYEKL. CDR3 size: 16 residues.

This chain joins TRBV18 and TRBJ1-4; D unresolved. V was cut by 6 bases and J by 2 bases, with 10 bases left in between. The CDR3 spans 14 residues. Per germline, CDR1 KGHSH and CDR2 LQKENI. CDR3: CASSGKRTNEKLFF. The CDR3 DNA reads TGTGCCAGCTCCGGAAAACGGACTAATGAAAAACTGTTTTTT.

Sample share makes this clone medium-sized. The chain combines TRBV10-2 with TRBJ2-1; the D gene is possibly TRBD1 (5 bases). V lost 6 bases to trimming and J lost 5 bases, with 14 bases between them. Per germline, CDR1 WSHSY and CDR2 SAAADI. The CDR3 totals 14 residues. The CDR3 DNA reads as TGCGCCAGCAGACCAGGGAATCTCCACAATGAGCAGTTCTTC. Translating gives CASRPGNLHNEQFF.

V and J are TRBV9 and TRBJ2-7, with D perhaps TRBD2 (6 bases). CDR1 SGDLS and CDR2 YYNGEE come from the germline V gene. The CDR3 spans 16 residues. Trimming shortened V by 4 bases and J by 7 bases, and 24 bases separated the two germline ends. The CDR3 DNA reads TGTGCCAGCAGCTATGTTCCGGGACTGGGCTCGAGGGAGCAGTACTTC. Protein sequence: CASSYVPGLGSREQYF.